The source of this T cell receptor beta chain is a study of T cell repertoires in cytomegalovirus infection. Whole-study context: Selection of CMV epitopes for the study included recently identified HLA-C-restricted and well-studied HLA-B-restricted ones. It can be stated that public TCR beta signatures indicated CMV infection as well as a matching HLA type.

TCRdb re-called the reads through MiXCR, storing one row per CDR3 protein. This sample has about 920,000 distinct CDR3 sequences; around 31% occur once, and the top ten carry roughly an eighth. Germline CDR1 LGHNA, CDR2 YSLEER. The germline V and J ends were trimmed by 1 base and 10 bases, with 8 bases remaining between them. CDR3 length: 12 residues. Study-wide findings and caveats: What dominated the ex vivo response were HLA-C-restricted CMV-specific TCR beta clonotypes. Based on cumulative public TCR beta family frequency, carriers of CMV plus the relevant HLA were identified.

As to this clonotype: Antigen specificity is unknown.

The gene calls are TRBV4-3 and TRBJ2-1; possibly TRBD1 for D (5 bases). The clonotype comes from a human donor in good health (CMV status not recorded). Some clones in this sample may be carry-over from other donors' samples. The source was cultured CD8+ T cells from PBMCs, collected from culture after CMV antigen stimulation. CDR3 region: CASSQAGWEQFF. The CDR3 DNA follows: TGCGCCAGCAGCCAAGCAGGGTGGGAGCAGTTCTTC.